The present entry profiles one TCR beta chain with its context. Its antigen is unknown. This sample stems from a study of beta chain features in type 1 diabetes. Study conclusions and caveats: At VDJ recombination sites, type 1 diabetes patients had fewer insertions and more deleted nucleotides. The naive, central memory and Treg TCRB repertoires showed an apparent similarity that was greater among patients than among healthy donors.

Sequencing targeted expressed TCRB transcripts, as all isolated RNA had been reverse transcribed. Approximately 3.7 million reads per sample on average were obtained from naive, central memory and regulatory T cell samples. Using immunoSEQ multiplex PCR, the repertoire was profiled, and TCRdb retains in-frame clones only, with some absent. The top ten clones hold more than 6.5% of a sample with 300,000 to 350,000 clones, 14% of them seen once. The source material was central memory CD4+ T cells from blood. This receptor was identified in a man between 25 and 39 years old in good health.

The CDR3 DNA reads as TGTGCCAGCAGCTTAGACAGTATCTCCTACAATGAGCAGTTCTTC. Encoded protein: CASSLDSISYNEQFF. V usage is TRBV11-2 and J usage is TRBJ2-1; D gene uncertain. Germline loops: CDR1 SGHAT, CDR2 FQNNGV. V lost 0 bases to trimming and J lost 0 bases, with 6 bases between them. This CDR3 has 15 amino acids.